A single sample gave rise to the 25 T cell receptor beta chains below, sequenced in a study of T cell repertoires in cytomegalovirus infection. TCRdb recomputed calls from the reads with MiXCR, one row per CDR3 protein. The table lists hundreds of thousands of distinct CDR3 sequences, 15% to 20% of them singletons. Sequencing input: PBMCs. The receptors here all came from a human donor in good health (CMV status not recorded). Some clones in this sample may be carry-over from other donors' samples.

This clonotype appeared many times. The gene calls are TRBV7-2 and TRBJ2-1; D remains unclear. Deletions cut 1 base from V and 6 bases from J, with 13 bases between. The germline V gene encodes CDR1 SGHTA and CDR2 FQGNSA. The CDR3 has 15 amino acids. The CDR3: CASSLGSGRFNEQFF. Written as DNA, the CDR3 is TGTGCCAGCAGCTTAGGCTCAGGCCGATTCAATGAGCAGTTCTTC. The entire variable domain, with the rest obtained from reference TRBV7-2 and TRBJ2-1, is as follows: GAGVSQSPSNKVTEKGKDVELRCDPISGHTALYWYRQSLGQGLEFLIYFQGNSAPDKSGLPSDRFSAERTGGSVSTLTIQRTQQEDSAVYLCASSLGSGRFNEQFFGPGTRLTVL.

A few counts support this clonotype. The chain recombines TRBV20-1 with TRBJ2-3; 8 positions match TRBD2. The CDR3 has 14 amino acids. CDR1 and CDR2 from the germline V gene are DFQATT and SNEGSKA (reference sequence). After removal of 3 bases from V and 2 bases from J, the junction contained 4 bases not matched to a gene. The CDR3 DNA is TGCAGTGCTAGCCGAGCGGGGGCCACAGATACGCAGTATTTT. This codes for CSASRAGATDTQYF.

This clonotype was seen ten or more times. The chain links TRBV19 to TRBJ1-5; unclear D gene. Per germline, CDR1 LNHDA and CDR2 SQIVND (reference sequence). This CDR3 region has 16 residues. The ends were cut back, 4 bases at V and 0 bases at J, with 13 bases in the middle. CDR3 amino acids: CASSTRAGRSNQPQHF. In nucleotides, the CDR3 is TGTGCCAGTAGTACGCGGGCAGGCCGTAGCAATCAGCCCCAGCATTTT.

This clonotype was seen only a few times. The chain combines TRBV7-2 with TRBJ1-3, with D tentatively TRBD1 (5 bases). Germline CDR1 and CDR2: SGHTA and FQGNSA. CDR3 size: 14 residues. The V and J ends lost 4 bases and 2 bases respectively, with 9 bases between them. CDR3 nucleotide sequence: TGTGCCAGCAGCTCCCGGGACCCTGGAAACACCATATATTTT. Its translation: CASSSRDPGNTIYF.

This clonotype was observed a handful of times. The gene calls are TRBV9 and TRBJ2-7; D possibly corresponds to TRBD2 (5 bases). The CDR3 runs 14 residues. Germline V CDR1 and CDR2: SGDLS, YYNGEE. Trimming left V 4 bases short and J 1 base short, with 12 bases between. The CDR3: CASSPRTLSYEQYF. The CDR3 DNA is TGTGCCAGCAGCCCGCGGACTTTGTCCTACGAGCAGTACTTC.

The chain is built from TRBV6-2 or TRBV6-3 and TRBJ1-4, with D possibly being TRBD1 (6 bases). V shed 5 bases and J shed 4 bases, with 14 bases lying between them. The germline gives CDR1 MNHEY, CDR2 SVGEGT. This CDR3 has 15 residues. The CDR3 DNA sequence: TGTGCCAGCAGTCTTCCACCCAGGGGTAATGAAAAACTGTTTTTT. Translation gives CASSLPPRGNEKLFF.

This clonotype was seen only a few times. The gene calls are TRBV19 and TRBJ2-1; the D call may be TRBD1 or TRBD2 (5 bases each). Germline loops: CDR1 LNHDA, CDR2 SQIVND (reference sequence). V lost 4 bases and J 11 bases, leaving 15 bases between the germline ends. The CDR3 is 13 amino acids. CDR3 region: CASSKNGGLQQFF. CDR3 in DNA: TGTGCCAGTAGTAAAAATGGGGGATTGCAGCAGTTCTTC.

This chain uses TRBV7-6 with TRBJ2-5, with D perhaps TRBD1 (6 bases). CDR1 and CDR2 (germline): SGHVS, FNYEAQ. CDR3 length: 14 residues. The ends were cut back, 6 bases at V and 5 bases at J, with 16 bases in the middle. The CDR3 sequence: CASRPGVGPETQYF. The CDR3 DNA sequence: TGTGCCAGCAGGCCAGGGGTGGGGCCGGAGACCCAGTACTTC.

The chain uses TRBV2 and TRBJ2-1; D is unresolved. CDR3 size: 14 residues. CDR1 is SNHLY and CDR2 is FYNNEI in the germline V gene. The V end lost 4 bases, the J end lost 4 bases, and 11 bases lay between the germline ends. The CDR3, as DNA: TGTGCCAGCAGTGCCGGAATCCCGTACAATGAGCAGTTCTTC. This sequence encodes CASSAGIPYNEQFF.

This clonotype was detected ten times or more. CDR3 sequence reads: CASSLHAGANVLTF. Written as DNA, the CDR3 is TGTGCCAGCAGCTTACACGCTGGGGCCAACGTCCTGACTTTC. The gene calls are TRBV7-2 and TRBJ2-6; D gene unclear. V lost 2 bases, J lost 2 bases, and 4 bases lay in between. Germline values: CDR1 SGHTA, CDR2 FQGNSA. The CDR3 runs 14 residues.

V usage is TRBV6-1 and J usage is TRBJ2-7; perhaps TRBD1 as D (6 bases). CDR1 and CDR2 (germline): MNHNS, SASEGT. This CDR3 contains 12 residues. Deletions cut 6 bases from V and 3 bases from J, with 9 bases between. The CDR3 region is CASSDRFYEQYF. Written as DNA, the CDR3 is TGTGCCAGCAGCGACAGGTTCTACGAGCAGTACTTC.

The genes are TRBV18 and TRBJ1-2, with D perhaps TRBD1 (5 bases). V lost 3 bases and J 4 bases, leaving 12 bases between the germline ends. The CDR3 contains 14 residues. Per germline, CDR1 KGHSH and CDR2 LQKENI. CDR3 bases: TGTGCCAGCTCACCTGCGGGGACCGTCTATGGCTACACCTTC. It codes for CASSPAGTVYGYTF. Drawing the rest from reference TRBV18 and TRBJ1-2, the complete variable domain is NAGVMQNPRHLVRRRGQEARLRCSPMKGHSHVYWYRQLPEEGLKFMVYLQKENIIDESGMPKERFSAEFPKEGPSILRIQQVVRGDSAAYFCASSPAGTVYGYTFGSGTRLTVV.

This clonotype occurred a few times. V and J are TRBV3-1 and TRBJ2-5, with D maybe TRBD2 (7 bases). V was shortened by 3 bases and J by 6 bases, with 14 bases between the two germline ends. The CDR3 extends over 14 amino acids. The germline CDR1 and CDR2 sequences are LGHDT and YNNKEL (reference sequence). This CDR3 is CASSQAGAGQTQYF. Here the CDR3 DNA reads TGTGCCAGCAGCCAGGCGGGGGCCGGTCAGACCCAGTACTTC.

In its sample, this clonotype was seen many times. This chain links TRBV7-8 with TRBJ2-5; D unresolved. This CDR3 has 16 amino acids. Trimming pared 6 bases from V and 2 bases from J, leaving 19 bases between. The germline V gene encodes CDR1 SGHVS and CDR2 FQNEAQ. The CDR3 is CASSSRLDPVQETQYF. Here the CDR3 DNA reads TGTGCCAGCAGTTCTAGATTGGACCCGGTACAAGAGACCCAGTACTTC.

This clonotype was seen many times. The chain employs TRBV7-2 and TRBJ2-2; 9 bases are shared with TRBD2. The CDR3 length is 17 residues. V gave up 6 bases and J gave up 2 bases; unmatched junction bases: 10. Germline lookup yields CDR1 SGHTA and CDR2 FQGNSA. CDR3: CASREPQRGDNTGELFF. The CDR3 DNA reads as TGTGCCAGCAGGGAACCCCAGCGGGGGGACAACACCGGGGAGCTGTTTTTT. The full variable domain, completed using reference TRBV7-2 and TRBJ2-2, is GAGVSQSPSNKVTEKGKDVELRCDPISGHTALYWYRQSLGQGLEFLIYFQGNSAPDKSGLPSDRFSAERTGGSVSTLTIQRTQQEDSAVYLCASREPQRGDNTGELFFGEGSRLTVL.

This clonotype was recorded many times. The DNA of the CDR3 is TGTGCCAGCAGTGAAGGACAGGGGGTAGCTTTCTTT. Translation: CASSEGQGVAFF. V is TRBV2 and J is TRBJ1-1, with TRBD1 matching 9 bases. Germline V gives CDR1 SNHLY, CDR2 FYNNEI. Unmatched junction bases numbered 1, after V lost 1 base and J lost 10 bases. This CDR3 region has 12 residues.

The CDR3 spells CASRGPWEQYF. CDR3 coding DNA: TGTGCCAGCAGGGGTCCATGGGAGCAGTACTTC. This rearrangement joins TRBV6-5 to TRBJ2-7; D uncertain. The CDR3 extends over 11 amino acids. Trimming stripped 6 bases from V and 7 bases from J, with 10 bases between. Germline loops: CDR1 MNHEY, CDR2 SVGAGI.

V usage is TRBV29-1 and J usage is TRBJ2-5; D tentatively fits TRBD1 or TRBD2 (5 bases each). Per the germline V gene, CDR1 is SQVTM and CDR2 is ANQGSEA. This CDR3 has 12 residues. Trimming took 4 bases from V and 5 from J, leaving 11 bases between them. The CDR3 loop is CSVGGAVETQYF. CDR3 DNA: TGCAGCGTTGGAGGGGCGGTGGAGACCCAGTACTTC.

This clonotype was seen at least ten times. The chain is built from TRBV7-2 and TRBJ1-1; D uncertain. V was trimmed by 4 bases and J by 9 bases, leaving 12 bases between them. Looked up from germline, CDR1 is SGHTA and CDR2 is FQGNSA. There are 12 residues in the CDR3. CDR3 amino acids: CASSSDQIKAFF. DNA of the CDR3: TGTGCCAGCAGCTCGGATCAGATTAAAGCTTTCTTT.

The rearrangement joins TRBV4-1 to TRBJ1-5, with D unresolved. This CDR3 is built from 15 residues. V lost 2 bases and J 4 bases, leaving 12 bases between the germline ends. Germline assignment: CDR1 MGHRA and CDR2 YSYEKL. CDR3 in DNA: TGCGCCAGCAGCCAACTCGCAGGAGCAAATCAGCCCCAGCATTTT. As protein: CASSQLAGANQPQHF.

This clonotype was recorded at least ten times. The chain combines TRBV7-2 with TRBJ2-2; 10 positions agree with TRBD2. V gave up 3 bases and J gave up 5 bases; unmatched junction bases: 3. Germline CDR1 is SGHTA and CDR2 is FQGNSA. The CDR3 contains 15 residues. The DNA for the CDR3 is TGTGCCAGCAGCTTGCCGACTAGCGGGACCGGGGAGCTGTTTTTT. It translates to CASSLPTSGTGELFF.

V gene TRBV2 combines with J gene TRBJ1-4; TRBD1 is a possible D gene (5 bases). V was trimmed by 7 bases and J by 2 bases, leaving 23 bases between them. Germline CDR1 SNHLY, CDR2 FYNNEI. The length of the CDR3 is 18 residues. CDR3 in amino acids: CASNPKGPAPKTNEKLFF. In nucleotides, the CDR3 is TGTGCCAGCAACCCGAAGGGGCCAGCTCCGAAGACTAATGAAAAACTGTTTTTT.

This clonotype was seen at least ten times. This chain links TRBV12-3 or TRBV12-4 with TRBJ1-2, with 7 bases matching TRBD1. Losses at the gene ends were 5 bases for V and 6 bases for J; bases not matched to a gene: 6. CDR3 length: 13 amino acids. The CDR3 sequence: CASSPGTENGYTF. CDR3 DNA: TGTGCCAGCAGTCCCGGGACAGAAAATGGCTACACCTTC.

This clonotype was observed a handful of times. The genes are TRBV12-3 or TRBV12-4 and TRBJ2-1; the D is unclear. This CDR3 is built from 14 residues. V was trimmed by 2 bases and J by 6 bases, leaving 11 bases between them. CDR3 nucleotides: TGTGCCAGCAGTTTAAGGCAGGTAGCCAATGAGCAGTTCTTC. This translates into CASSLRQVANEQFF.

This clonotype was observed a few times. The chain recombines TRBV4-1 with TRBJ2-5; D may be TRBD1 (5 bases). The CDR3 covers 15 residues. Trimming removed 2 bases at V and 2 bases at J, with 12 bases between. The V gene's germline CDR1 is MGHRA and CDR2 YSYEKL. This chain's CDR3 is CASSQRDRGQETQYF. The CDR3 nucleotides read TGCGCCAGCAGCCAAAGGGATAGGGGACAAGAGACCCAGTACTTC.